These T cell receptor beta chains were read from a single sample in a study of blood T cells in healthy people across ages. TCRdb redid the calling of the 5' RACE reads with MiXCR, one entry per CDR3 protein. The sample consists of hundreds of thousands of distinct CDR3 sequences, roughly 26% of them appearing once. Specimen: blood. Receptors were obtained from a woman older than 75 in good health. Each CDR3 is given with its conserved first and last residue. D genes are given only for firm matches. Size values are once, few and many counts, or a class for expanded clones, and some rows have none.

CDR3aa	CDR3nt	j_gene	abundance	d_gene	v_gene
CASSSQGAAYYGYTF	TGCGCCAGCAGCTCACAGGGGGCGGCATACTATGGCTACACCTTC	TRBJ1-2	many	TRBD1	TRBV5-1
CATSRTAPNQPQHF	TGTGCCACCAGCAGAACAGCTCCTAATCAGCCCCAGCATTTT	TRBJ1-5	once	.	TRBV15
CASGQGKRTEAFF	TGTGCCAGCGGGCAGGGGAAGAGGACTGAAGCTTTCTTT	TRBJ1-1	few	.	TRBV6-2/TRBV6-3
CSVEDLQGAGANVLTF	TGCAGCGTTGAAGATCTACAGGGAGCTGGGGCCAACGTCCTGACTTTC	TRBJ2-6	.	.	TRBV29-1
CASSGTSLAQETQYF	TGTGCCAGCAGTGGGACTAGCTTAGCCCAAGAGACCCAGTACTTC	TRBJ2-5	.	TRBD2	TRBV28
CASRVRSYNEQFF	TGTGCCAGCAGAGTAAGATCCTACAATGAGCAGTTCTTC	TRBJ2-1	many	.	TRBV6-6
CASSESIIAGGFETQYF	TGCGCCAGCAGTGAGTCGATAATAGCGGGGGGATTTGAGACCCAGTACTTC	TRBJ2-5	few	TRBD2	TRBV10-1
CASSLRDYQPQHF	TGTGCCAGCAGTTTAAGGGATTACCAGCCCCAGCATTTT	TRBJ1-5	few	.	TRBV6-2/TRBV6-3
CASSLRQDRNVGAFF	TGCGCCAGCAGCTTACGCCAAGACAGGAACGTCGGAGCTTTCTTT	TRBJ1-1	many	.	TRBV5-1
CASTGPMNTEAFF	TGTGCCAGCACCGGGCCCATGAACACTGAAGCTTTCTTT	TRBJ1-1	few	.	TRBV7-9
CAISELRDRYQETQYF	TGTGCCATCAGTGAGCTACGAGACAGGTACCAAGAGACCCAGTACTTC	TRBJ2-5	many	.	TRBV10-3
CASTRGQGATYEQYF	TGTGCCAGCACCCGGGGACAGGGGGCGACCTACGAGCAGTACTTC	TRBJ2-7	.	TRBD1	TRBV12-3/TRBV12-4
CASSLSGHLNTGELFF	TGCGCCAGCAGCCTTTCGGGACACCTTAACACCGGGGAGCTGTTTTTT	TRBJ2-2	few	.	TRBV5-1
CASSPSGVVENEQFF	TGTGCCAGCTCACCATCGGGGGTCGTTGAGAATGAGCAGTTCTTC	TRBJ2-1	many	.	TRBV18
CAGSPNDGNTEAFF	TGTGCCGGCTCACCGAATGACGGGAACACTGAAGCTTTCTTT	TRBJ1-1	.	.	TRBV18
CSARSGEGQPQHF	TGCAGTGCTAGAAGCGGGGAGGGCCAGCCCCAGCATTTT	TRBJ1-5	few	.	TRBV20-1
CASSYISGGLRYEQYF	TGTGCCAGCAGTTACATAAGCGGGGGCCTACGGTACGAGCAGTACTTC	TRBJ2-7	many	TRBD2	TRBV6-2/TRBV6-3
CASSLQGVPLQETQYF	TGTGCCAGCAGCTTACAAGGCGTTCCCCTTCAAGAGACCCAGTACTTC	TRBJ2-5	many	.	TRBV7-2
CASSLQRRLSNQPQHF	TGTGCCAGCAGTTTACAACGACGCCTTAGCAATCAGCCCCAGCATTTT	TRBJ1-5	many	.	TRBV28
CASSEGRGGYNEQFF	TGTGCCAGCAGTGAAGGGCGGGGGGGGTACAATGAGCAGTTCTTC	TRBJ2-1	many	TRBD2	TRBV6-1